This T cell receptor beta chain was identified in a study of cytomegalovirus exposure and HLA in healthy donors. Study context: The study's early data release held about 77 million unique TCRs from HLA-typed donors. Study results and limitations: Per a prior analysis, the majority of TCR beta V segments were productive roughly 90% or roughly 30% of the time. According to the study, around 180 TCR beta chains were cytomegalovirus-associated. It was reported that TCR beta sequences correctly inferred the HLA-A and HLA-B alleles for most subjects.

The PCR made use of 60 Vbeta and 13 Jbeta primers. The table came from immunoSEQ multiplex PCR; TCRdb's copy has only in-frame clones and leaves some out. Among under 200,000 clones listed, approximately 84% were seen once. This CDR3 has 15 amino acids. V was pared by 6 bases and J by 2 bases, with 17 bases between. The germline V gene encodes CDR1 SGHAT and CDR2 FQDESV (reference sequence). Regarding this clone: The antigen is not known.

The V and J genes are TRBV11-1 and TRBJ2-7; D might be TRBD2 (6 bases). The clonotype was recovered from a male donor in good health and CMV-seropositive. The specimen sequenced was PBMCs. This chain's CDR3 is CASRKVAEPPYEQYF. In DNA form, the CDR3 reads TGTGCCAGCAGAAAGGTAGCGGAGCCACCCTACGAGCAGTACTTC. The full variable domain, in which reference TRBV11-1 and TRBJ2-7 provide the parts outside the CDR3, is EAEVAQSPRYKITEKSQAVAFWCDPISGHATLYWYRQILGQGPELLVQFQDESVVDDSQLPKDRFSAERLKGVDSTLKIQPAELGDSAMYLCASRKVAEPPYEQYFGPGTRLTVT.